This TCR beta chain was captured in a study of blood T cell repertoires in COVID-19. Study overall: The origin of the acute and convalescent COVID-19 samples was the United States, Italy and Spain. Sources were T cells, B-cell-depleted T cells, or PBMCs; the material itself was cDNA or gDNA.

In the original workflow: How many nucleated cells were present was estimated from reference gene primer amplification. Repertoires were generated with immunoSEQ multiplex PCR, while TCRdb's copy carries only in-frame clones and drops some. V, J and clone size derive from that table, while D and trimming were established from the DNA sequence. The data contain 250,000 or so clones, around 90% of them singletons. This CDR3 spans 17 amino acids. Germline CDR1 reads MNHNY; CDR2 reads SVGAGI (reference sequence). Trimming took off 5 bases at V and 0 bases at J, with 17 bases between the two ends. The chain uses TRBV6-6 and TRBJ2-1; D remains ambiguous. Sequencing was performed on PBMCs or T cells enriched from blood (not recorded which). The sequence came from a man in his forties who had been exposed to COVID-19. The CDR3 DNA reads as TGTGCCAGCAGTCTTAAGCGTGACCGTATCTCCTACAATGAGCAGTTCTTC. Its protein product is CASSLKRDRISYNEQFF.